These T cell receptor beta chains were read from a single sample in a study of neurological immune-mediated disorders. TCRdb reprocessed the 5' RACE reads via MiXCR and lists one record per CDR3 protein. The table includes roughly 80,000 distinct CDR3 sequences, under 20% detected once. Sequenced sample: PBMCs. The receptor set was obtained from a woman between 40 and 50 years old in good health. Each CDR3 is given with its conserved first and last residue. D genes are given only for firm matches. Clone size, where shown, is once, few, many, or a class for clones that have expanded.

V gene: TRBV5-1; clone size: NA; J gene: TRBJ2-7; D gene: TRBD2; CDR3 DNA: TGCGCCAGCAGCTTGGAAGGTAGCGGGAGGCAAGCCGAGCAGTACTTC; CDR3 protein: CASSLEGSGRQAEQYF
V gene: TRBV27; clone size: many; J gene: TRBJ2-3; D gene: TRBD2; CDR3 DNA: TGTGCCAGCAGCACAATAGCGGGGGCTGACACAGATACGCAGTATTTT; CDR3 protein: CASSTIAGADTDTQYF
V gene: TRBV20-1; clone size: many; J gene: TRBJ1-5; D gene: NA; CDR3 DNA: TGCAGTGCTAGGGACAGACATAGCAATCAGCCCCAGCATTTT; CDR3 protein: CSARDRHSNQPQHF
V gene: TRBV11-2; clone size: many; J gene: TRBJ2-5; D gene: NA; CDR3 DNA: TGTGCCAGCAGCTATCCCACAGGGTCCGAAGAGACCCAGTACTTC; CDR3 protein: CASSYPTGSEETQYF
V gene: TRBV29-1; clone size: many; J gene: TRBJ1-1; D gene: TRBD1; CDR3 DNA: TGCAGCGTTGCGCAGGGGGATAGTGCTGAAGCTTTCTTT; CDR3 protein: CSVAQGDSAEAFF
V gene: TRBV28; clone size: few; J gene: TRBJ2-2; D gene: NA; CDR3 DNA: TGTGCCAGCTCAAAGCCCGGGGCCAGCGGCACCGGGGAGCTGTTTTTT; CDR3 protein: CASSKPGASGTGELFF
V gene: TRBV10-3; clone size: many; J gene: TRBJ2-7; D gene: TRBD1; CDR3 DNA: TGTGCCATCAGTAGGACAGGGGGACTGGACGAGCAGTACTTC; CDR3 protein: CAISRTGGLDEQYF
V gene: TRBV19; clone size: NA; J gene: TRBJ2-7; D gene: NA; CDR3 DNA: TGTGCCAGTAAAGGAGCCTCCTACGAGCAGTACTTC; CDR3 protein: CASKGASYEQYF
V gene: TRBV29-1; clone size: NA; J gene: TRBJ1-1; D gene: NA; CDR3 DNA: TGCAGCGTTGAAAGAGGGTCGGGCACTGAAGCTTTCTTT; CDR3 protein: CSVERGSGTEAFF
V gene: TRBV20-1; clone size: few; J gene: TRBJ2-7; D gene: NA; CDR3 DNA: TGCAGTGCTAGAGATCCCCGCCCGAAAAGGAGGGGCTACGAGCAGTACTTC; CDR3 protein: CSARDPRPKRRGYEQYF
V gene: TRBV4-2; clone size: many; J gene: TRBJ2-4; D gene: NA; CDR3 DNA: TGTGCCAGCAGCCAAGAAATGGGCAGCGGGTGGAACATTCAGTACTTC; CDR3 protein: CASSQEMGSGWNIQYF
V gene: TRBV9; clone size: many; J gene: TRBJ2-1; D gene: TRBD2; CDR3 DNA: TGTGCCAGCAGCGTAGGGCCTAGCGGAGATGAGCAGTTCTTC; CDR3 protein: CASSVGPSGDEQFF
V gene: TRBV7-9; clone size: many; J gene: TRBJ2-2; D gene: NA; CDR3 DNA: TGTGCCAGCAGCTTATTAGGGGCTCAGGCCCCCACCGGGGAGCTGTTTTTT; CDR3 protein: CASSLLGAQAPTGELFF
V gene: TRBV7-8; clone size: many; J gene: TRBJ2-5; D gene: NA; CDR3 DNA: TGTGCCAGCAGCCCCGGGTGGGCAGGGCAAGGCAGGGAGACCCAGTACTTC; CDR3 protein: CASSPGWAGQGRETQYF
V gene: TRBV5-1; clone size: many; J gene: TRBJ1-4; D gene: NA; CDR3 DNA: TGCGCCAGCAGCTTCAATGGGGGACCAGCAACTAATGAAAAACTGTTTTTT; CDR3 protein: CASSFNGGPATNEKLFF
V gene: TRBV7-2; clone size: medium-sized; J gene: TRBJ2-1; D gene: NA; CDR3 DNA: TGTGCCAGCAGCTTAGCCCAACTGGATTCCTACAATGAGCAGTTCTTC; CDR3 protein: CASSLAQLDSYNEQFF
V gene: TRBV6-5; clone size: many; J gene: TRBJ2-1; D gene: NA; CDR3 DNA: TGTGCCAGCGGGGTACCAGTGAACTCCTACAATGAGCAGTTCTTC; CDR3 protein: CASGVPVNSYNEQFF
V gene: TRBV10-2; clone size: few; J gene: TRBJ2-2; D gene: TRBD2; CDR3 DNA: TGCGCCAGCAGGGTTAGCGGGGGGTACACCGGGGAGCTGTTTTTT; CDR3 protein: CASRVSGGYTGELFF
V gene: TRBV6-5; clone size: NA; J gene: TRBJ1-5; D gene: NA; CDR3 DNA: TGTGCCAGCAGTTACGGGGCAGGGGATCAGCCCCAGCATTTT; CDR3 protein: CASSYGAGDQPQHF
V gene: TRBV13; clone size: many; J gene: TRBJ1-2; D gene: NA; CDR3 DNA: TGTGCCAGCAGCTTACTCGCCCCTGGCTACACCTTC; CDR3 protein: CASSLLAPGYTF
V gene: TRBV24-1; clone size: many; J gene: TRBJ2-5; D gene: NA; CDR3 DNA: TGTGCCACCAGTGATCCCCGGGGTGACGTACAAGAGACCCAGTACTTC; CDR3 protein: CATSDPRGDVQETQYF
V gene: TRBV6-5; clone size: many; J gene: TRBJ2-7; D gene: TRBD1; CDR3 DNA: TGTGCCAGCACCCCACGGACAGGCTACGAGCAGTACTTC; CDR3 protein: CASTPRTGYEQYF
V gene: TRBV5-5; clone size: few; J gene: TRBJ2-5; D gene: NA; CDR3 DNA: TGTGCCAGCAGCTTAGGGGAGGTAGAGACCCAGTACTTC; CDR3 protein: CASSLGEVETQYF
V gene: TRBV7-2; clone size: many; J gene: TRBJ2-5; D gene: NA; CDR3 DNA: TGTGCCAGCAGCCCCAGACCTCGGGAGACCCAGTACTTC; CDR3 protein: CASSPRPRETQYF
V gene: TRBV5-1; clone size: many; J gene: TRBJ2-3; D gene: TRBD2; CDR3 DNA: TGTGCCAGCAGCTTAGGACTAGCGGGGGGCACAGATACGCAGTATTTT; CDR3 protein: CASSLGLAGGTDTQYF
V gene: TRBV7-2; clone size: many; J gene: TRBJ2-3; D gene: NA; CDR3 DNA: TGTGCCAGCAGCTTAAGGAGGCCCGGGGCGGATACGCAGTATTTT; CDR3 protein: CASSLRRPGADTQYF
V gene: TRBV5-1; clone size: once; J gene: TRBJ2-2; D gene: NA; CDR3 DNA: TGCGCCAGCAGCTTGGGACAGGAGAACACCGGGGAACAGTTTTTT; CDR3 protein: CASSLGQENTGEQFF
V gene: TRBV5-6; clone size: many; J gene: TRBJ1-2; D gene: NA; CDR3 DNA: TGTGCCAGCAGCTCGACCGAAACTTATGGCTACACCTTC; CDR3 protein: CASSSTETYGYTF
V gene: TRBV20-1; clone size: many; J gene: TRBJ2-5; D gene: TRBD1; CDR3 DNA: TGCAGTGTCCACAGGGGCCAAGAGACCCAGTACTTC; CDR3 protein: CSVHRGQETQYF
V gene: TRBV2; clone size: many; J gene: TRBJ1-2; D gene: TRBD1; CDR3 DNA: TGTGCCAGCAGCTACTCCGGGACAGTTTATGGCTACACCTTC; CDR3 protein: CASSYSGTVYGYTF
V gene: TRBV20-1; clone size: NA; J gene: TRBJ2-1; D gene: TRBD2; CDR3 DNA: TGCAGTGCTCTACTAGCGGGGGGCCGCAATGAGCAGTTCTTC; CDR3 protein: CSALLAGGRNEQFF
V gene: TRBV20-1; clone size: many; J gene: TRBJ1-1; D gene: NA; CDR3 DNA: TGCAGTGCTTATTTTCAGAACACTGAAGCTTTCTTT; CDR3 protein: CSAYFQNTEAFF
V gene: TRBV21-1; clone size: many; J gene: TRBJ2-1; D gene: NA; CDR3 DNA: TGTGCCAGCACCGTGGACAGGGGGTACAATGAGCAGTTCTTC; CDR3 protein: CASTVDRGYNEQFF
V gene: TRBV7-2; clone size: many; J gene: TRBJ1-2; D gene: TRBD1; CDR3 DNA: TGTGCCAGCAGCCTGGGACAGGAGCTAAACTTC; CDR3 protein: CASSLGQELNF
V gene: TRBV5-1; clone size: many; J gene: TRBJ1-2; D gene: TRBD1; CDR3 DNA: TGCGCCAGCAGCTGGACAGGGGCTAACTATGGCTACACCTTC; CDR3 protein: CASSWTGANYGYTF
V gene: TRBV28; clone size: few; J gene: TRBJ2-5; D gene: TRBD2; CDR3 DNA: TGTGCCAGCAGTCCTACAGCGGGGGGGCAAGAGACCCAGTACTTC; CDR3 protein: CASSPTAGGQETQYF
V gene: TRBV27; clone size: NA; J gene: TRBJ2-4; D gene: TRBD2; CDR3 DNA: TGTGCCAGCAGTCCCGGGACTAGCTCTTGGAAAGACATTCAGTACTTC; CDR3 protein: CASSPGTSSWKDIQYF
V gene: TRBV5-1; clone size: many; J gene: TRBJ2-7; D gene: NA; CDR3 DNA: TGCGCCAGCAGCTTGGCAGGCTCGGCGGGACAGTACTTC; CDR3 protein: CASSLAGSAGQYF
V gene: TRBV18; clone size: NA; J gene: TRBJ1-6; D gene: TRBD1; CDR3 DNA: TGTGCCAGCTCTTCCGGGACAGGGGATTCACCCCTCCACTTT; CDR3 protein: CASSSGTGDSPLHF
V gene: TRBV5-1; clone size: many; J gene: TRBJ1-5; D gene: NA; CDR3 DNA: TGCGCCAGCAGCTTGTCAGGGCCCGGACAGCCCCAGCATTTT; CDR3 protein: CASSLSGPGQPQHF